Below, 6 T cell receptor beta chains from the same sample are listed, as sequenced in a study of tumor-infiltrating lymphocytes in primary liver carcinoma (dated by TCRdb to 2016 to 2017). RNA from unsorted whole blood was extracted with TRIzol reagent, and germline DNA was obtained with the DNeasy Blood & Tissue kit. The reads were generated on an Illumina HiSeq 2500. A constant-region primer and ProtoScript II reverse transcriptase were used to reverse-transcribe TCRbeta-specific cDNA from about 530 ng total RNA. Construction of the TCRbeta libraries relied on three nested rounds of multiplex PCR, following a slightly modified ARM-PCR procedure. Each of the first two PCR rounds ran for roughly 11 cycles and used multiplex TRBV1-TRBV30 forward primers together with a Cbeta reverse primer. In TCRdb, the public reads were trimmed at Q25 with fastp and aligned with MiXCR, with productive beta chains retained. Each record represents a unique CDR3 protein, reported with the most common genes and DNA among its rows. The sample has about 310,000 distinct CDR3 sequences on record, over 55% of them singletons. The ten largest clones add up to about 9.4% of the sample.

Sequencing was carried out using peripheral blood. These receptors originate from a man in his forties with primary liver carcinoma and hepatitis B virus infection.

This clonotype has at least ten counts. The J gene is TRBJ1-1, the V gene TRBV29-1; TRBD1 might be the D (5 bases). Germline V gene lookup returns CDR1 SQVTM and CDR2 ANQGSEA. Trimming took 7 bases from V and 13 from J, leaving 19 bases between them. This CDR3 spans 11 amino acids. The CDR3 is CSDRVGREDFF. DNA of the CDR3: TGCAGCGACCGGGTGGGCAGGGAGGATTTCTTT.

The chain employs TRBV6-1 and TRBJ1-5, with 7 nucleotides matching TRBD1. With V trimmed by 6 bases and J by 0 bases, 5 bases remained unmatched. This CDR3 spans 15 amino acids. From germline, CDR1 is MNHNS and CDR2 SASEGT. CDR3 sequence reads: CASRGQPNSNQPQHF. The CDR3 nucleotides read TGTGCCAGCAGGGGACAGCCTAATAGCAATCAGCCCCAGCATTTT.

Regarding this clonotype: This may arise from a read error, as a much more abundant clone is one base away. Written as DNA, the CDR3 is TGTGCCAGCAGCCAAGGCGAGTCAGGGGGCGGGTACGAGCAGTACTTC. Translated: CASSQGESGGGYEQYF. This chain links TRBV4-2 with TRBJ2-7; 8 bases map to TRBD1. CDR1 LGHNA and CDR2 YNFKEQ come from the germline V gene. The ends lost 1 base at V and 4 bases at J; junction bases unmatched: 9. The CDR3 length is 16 residues.

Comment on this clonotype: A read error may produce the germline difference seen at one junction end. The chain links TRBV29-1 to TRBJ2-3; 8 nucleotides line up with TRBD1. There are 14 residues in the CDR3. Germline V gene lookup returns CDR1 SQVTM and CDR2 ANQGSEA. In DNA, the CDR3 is TGCAGCGTTTCCGAGACAGGGGCGTCAGATACCCAGTATTTT. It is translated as CSVSETGASDTQYF.

CDR3 coding DNA: TGTGCCAGCAGAATGGGACAGGGAAGCGAGCAGTACTTC. Its translation is CASRMGQGSEQYF. The chain joins TRBV28 to TRBJ2-7; 9 bases fit TRBD1. Losses at the gene ends were 6 bases for V and 6 bases for J; bases not matched to a gene: 6. Germline V lookup: CDR1 MDHEN, CDR2 SYDVKM. CDR3 length equals 13 residues.

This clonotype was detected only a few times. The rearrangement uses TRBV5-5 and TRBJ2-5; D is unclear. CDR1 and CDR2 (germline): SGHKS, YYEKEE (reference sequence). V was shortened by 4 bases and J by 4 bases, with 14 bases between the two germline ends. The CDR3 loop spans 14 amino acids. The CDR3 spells CASSPDWARETQYF. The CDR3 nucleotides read TGTGCCAGCAGCCCAGACTGGGCCAGAGAGACCCAGTACTTC.